These T cell receptor beta chains were read from a single sample in a study of blood T cell repertoires in COVID-19. Clones were sequenced by immunoSEQ multiplex PCR, and TCRdb holds only the in-frame ones, with some missing. Among 250,000 to 300,000 clones listed, approximately 89% were seen once. Sequenced sample: peripheral blood. Receptors were obtained from a woman in her fifties or sixties with acute or convalescent COVID-19. CDR3s include the opening cysteine and the closing phenylalanine or tryptophan. D genes are given only for firm matches.

.,TRBJ2-7,TRBV7-7,CASSKGVTYEQYF
.,TRBJ1-6,TRBV18,CASSPLEQSRTLAISSYNSPLHF
.,TRBJ2-7,TRBV9,CASSVGGGDRPTYEQYF
TRBD1,TRBJ1-3,TRBV5-1,CASSRSGQEDSGNTIYF
.,TRBJ1-2,TRBV5-4,CASSLGGENYGYTF
.,TRBJ2-3,TRBV5-1,CASSWGRGRGDTDTQYF
TRBD1,TRBJ1-1,TRBV6-5,CASSSDRVAFF
.,TRBJ2-7,TRBV29-1,CSVAGLKSSYEQYF
.,TRBJ2-3,TRBV13,CASSTWTTSSTDTQYF
.,TRBJ1-1,TRBV11-2,CASSFVSTEAFF
.,TRBJ1-2,TRBV6-5,CASSSDTSNYGYTF
.,TRBJ1-6,TRBV11-2,CASKDSSYNSPLHF
.,TRBJ1-5,TRBV7-7,CASSPPRRSHSNQPQHF
.,TRBJ2-1,TRBV5-1,CASSLAVSLNEQFF
.,TRBJ1-5,TRBV19,CASSIEGGNQPQHF
TRBD1,TRBJ1-1,TRBV4-3,CASSQDNSVQGEAFF
.,TRBJ1-6,TRBV6-2/TRBV6-3,CASSYGWRGRNSPLHF
.,TRBJ2-7,TRBV27,CASRGQPSSYEQYF
TRBD1,TRBJ1-3,TRBV7-8,CASSLGQGSGNTIYF
.,TRBJ1-1,TRBV9,CASRSHAGGNTEAFF
TRBD2,TRBJ2-4,TRBV6-2/TRBV6-3,CASSLLAGGTKNIQYF
TRBD1,TRBJ1-5,TRBV24-1,CATSDAGQGAGQPQHF
.,TRBJ2-5,TRBV9,CASSRTGSEETQYF
.,TRBJ1-1,TRBV4-3,CASSQEFTYTGVAPEGTEAFF
.,TRBJ2-3,TRBV3-1/TRBV3-2,CASTPGRIDTQYF
TRBD1,TRBJ1-5,TRBV6-5,CASNGQGYQPQHF
TRBD1,TRBJ2-7,TRBV7-9,CASSLVGTGGAYEQYF
TRBD1,TRBJ2-7,TRBV9,CASSVGQGASYEQYF
TRBD1,TRBJ1-2,TRBV11-2,CASRAIRTGGNYGYTF
.,TRBJ1-2,TRBV30,CAWSVTGGYGYTF
TRBD2,TRBJ2-2,TRBV7-3,CASSLTFGTSGRGPGELFF